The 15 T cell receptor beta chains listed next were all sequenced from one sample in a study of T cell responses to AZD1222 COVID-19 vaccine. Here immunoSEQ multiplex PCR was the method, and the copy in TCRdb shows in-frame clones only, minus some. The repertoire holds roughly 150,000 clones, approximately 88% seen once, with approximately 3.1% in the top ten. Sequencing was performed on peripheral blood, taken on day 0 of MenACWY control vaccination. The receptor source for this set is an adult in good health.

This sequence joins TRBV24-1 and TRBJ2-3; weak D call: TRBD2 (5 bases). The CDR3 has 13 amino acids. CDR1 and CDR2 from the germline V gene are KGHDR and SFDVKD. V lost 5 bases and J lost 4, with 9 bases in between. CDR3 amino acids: CATSGGSADTQYF. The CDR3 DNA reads TGTGCCACCAGTGGCGGTAGCGCAGATACGCAGTATTTT.

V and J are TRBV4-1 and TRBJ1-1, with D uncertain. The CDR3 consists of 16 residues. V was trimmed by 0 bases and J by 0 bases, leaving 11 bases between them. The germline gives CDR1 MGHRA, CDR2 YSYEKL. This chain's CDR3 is CASSQETRAVNTEAFF. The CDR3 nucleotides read TGCGCCAGCAGCCAAGAAACGAGGGCGGTGAACACTGAAGCTTTCTTT.

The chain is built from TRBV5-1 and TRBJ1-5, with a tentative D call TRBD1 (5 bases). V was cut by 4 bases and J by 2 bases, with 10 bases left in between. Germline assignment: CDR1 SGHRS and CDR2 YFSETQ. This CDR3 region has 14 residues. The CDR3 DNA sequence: TGCGCCAGCAGCGTAGGGGAGGGCAATCAGCCCCAGCATTTT. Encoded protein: CASSVGEGNQPQHF.

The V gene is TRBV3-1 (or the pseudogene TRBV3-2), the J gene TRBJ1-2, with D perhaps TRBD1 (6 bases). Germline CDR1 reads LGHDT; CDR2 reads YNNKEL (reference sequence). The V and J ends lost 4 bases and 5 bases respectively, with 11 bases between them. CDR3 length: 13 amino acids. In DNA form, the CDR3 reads TGTGCCAGCAGCCGGACAGCGGGATATGGCTACACCTTC. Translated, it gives CASSRTAGYGYTF.

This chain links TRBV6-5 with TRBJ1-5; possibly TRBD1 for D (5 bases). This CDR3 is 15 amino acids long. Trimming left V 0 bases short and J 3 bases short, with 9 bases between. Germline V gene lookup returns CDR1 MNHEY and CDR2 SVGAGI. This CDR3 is CASSYSSGINQPQHF. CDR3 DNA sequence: TGTGCCAGCAGTTACTCGTCAGGGATCAATCAGCCCCAGCATTTT.

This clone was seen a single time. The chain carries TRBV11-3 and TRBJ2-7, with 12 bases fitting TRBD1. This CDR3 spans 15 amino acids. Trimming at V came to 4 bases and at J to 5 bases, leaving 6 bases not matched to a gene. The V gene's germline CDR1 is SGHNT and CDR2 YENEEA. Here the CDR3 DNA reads TGTGCCAGCAGCTCCGCCGGGACAGGGGGCCACGAGCAGTACTTC. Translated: CASSSAGTGGHEQYF.

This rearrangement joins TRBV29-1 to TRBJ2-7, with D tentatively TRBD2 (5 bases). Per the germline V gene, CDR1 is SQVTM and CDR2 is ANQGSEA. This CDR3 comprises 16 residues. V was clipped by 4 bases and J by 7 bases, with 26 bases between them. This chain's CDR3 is CSVGQAPDSSQREQYF. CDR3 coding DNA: TGCAGCGTTGGTCAGGCACCGGACTCTTCGCAGCGGGAGCAGTACTTC.

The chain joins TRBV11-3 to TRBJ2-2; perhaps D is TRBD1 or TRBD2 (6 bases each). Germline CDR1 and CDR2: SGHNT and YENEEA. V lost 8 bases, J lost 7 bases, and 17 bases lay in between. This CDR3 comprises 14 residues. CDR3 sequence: CASRKGGDYGELFF. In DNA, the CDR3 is TGTGCCAGCCGAAAGGGGGGAGATTACGGGGAGCTGTTTTTT.

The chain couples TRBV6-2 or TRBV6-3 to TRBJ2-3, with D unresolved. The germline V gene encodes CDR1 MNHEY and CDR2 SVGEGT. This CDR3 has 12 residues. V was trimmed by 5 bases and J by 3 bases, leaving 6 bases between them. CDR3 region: CASSKRTDTQYF. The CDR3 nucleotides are TGTGCCAGCAGTAAACGGACAGATACGCAGTATTTT.

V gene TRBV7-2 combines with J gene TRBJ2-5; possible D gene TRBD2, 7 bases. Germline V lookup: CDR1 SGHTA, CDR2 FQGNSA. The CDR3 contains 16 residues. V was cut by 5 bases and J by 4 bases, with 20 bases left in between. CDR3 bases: TGTGCCAGCAGCAAGGGGGGGGGCAACCGTGGAGAGACCCAGTACTTC. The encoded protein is CASSKGGGNRGETQYF.

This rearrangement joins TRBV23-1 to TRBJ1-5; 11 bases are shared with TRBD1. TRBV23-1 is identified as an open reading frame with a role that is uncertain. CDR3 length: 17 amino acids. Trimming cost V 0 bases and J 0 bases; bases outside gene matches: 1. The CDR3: CASSQSDRGPSNQPQHF. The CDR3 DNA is TGCGCCAGCAGTCAATCGGACAGGGGGCCTAGCAATCAGCCCCAGCATTTT.

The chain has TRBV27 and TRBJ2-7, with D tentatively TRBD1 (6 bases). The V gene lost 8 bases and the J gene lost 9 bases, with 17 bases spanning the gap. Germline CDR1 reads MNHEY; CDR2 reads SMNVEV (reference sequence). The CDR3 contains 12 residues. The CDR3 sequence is CASSGAASVQYF. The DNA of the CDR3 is TGTGCCAGCTCAGGGGCAGCATCTGTGCAGTACTTC.

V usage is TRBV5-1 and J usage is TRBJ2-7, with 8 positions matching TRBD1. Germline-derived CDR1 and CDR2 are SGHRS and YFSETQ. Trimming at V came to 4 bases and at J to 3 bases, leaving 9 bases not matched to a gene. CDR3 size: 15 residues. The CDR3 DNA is TGCGCCAGCAGCCTGGCGCCGACAGGGGACTACGAGCAGTACTTC. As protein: CASSLAPTGDYEQYF.

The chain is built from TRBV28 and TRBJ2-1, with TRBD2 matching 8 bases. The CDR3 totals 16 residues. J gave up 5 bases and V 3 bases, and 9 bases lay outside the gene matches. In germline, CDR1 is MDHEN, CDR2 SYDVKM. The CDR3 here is CASSFGREALNNEQFF. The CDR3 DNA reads TGTGCCAGCAGTTTCGGGAGGGAGGCACTTAACAATGAGCAGTTCTTC.

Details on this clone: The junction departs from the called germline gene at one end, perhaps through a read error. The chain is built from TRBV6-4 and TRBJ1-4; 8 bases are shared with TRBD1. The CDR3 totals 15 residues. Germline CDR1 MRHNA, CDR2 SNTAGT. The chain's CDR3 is CAGSDSTGVFEKLFF. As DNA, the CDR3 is TGTGCCGGCAGTGACTCGACAGGGGTATTCGAAAAACTGTTTTTT.